A selection of T cell receptor beta chains follows, all from one sample in a study of control samples from healthy donors and cancer patients. TCRdb's table, derived via immunoSEQ multiplex PCR, lists solely in-frame clones and lacks some. Seen here are 150,000 to 200,000 clones, 91% observed once, and the top ten hold 2%. The sample consisted of blood. These receptors all come from a middle-aged woman in good health. Each CDR3 is given with its conserved first and last residue. A D gene is named only where the DNA matches it firmly. Clone size is shown for a subset of rows, as once, few, many or a class of expanded clone.

V: TRBV11-1
J: TRBJ2-1
size: -
D: -
length: 13
CDR3: CASSFSSDKGQFF
DNA: TGTGCCAGCAGCTTCTCCTCCGATAAGGGGCAGTTCTTC

V: TRBV11-1
J: TRBJ2-2
size: -
D: -
length: 14
CDR3: CASSSAENTGELFF
DNA: TGTGCCAGCAGCTCCGCAGAGAACACCGGGGAGCTGTTTTTT

V: TRBV6-5
J: TRBJ1-1
size: -
D: -
length: 14
CDR3: CASRKGQRVTEAFF
DNA: TGTGCCAGCAGGAAGGGGCAGAGGGTTACTGAAGCTTTCTTT

V: TRBV5-1
J: TRBJ1-2
size: -
D: TRBD1
length: 17
CDR3: CASSPEPGQGAYYGYTF
DNA: TGCGCCAGCAGCCCGGAACCGGGACAGGGGGCGTACTATGGCTACACCTTC

V: TRBV9
J: TRBJ2-7
size: -
D: -
length: 14
CDR3: CASSVGPQDYEQYF
DNA: TGTGCCAGCAGCGTAGGTCCCCAGGACTACGAGCAGTACTTC

V: TRBV9
J: TRBJ1-4
size: -
D: TRBD1
length: 14
CDR3: CASTSTGAGEKLFF
DNA: TGTGCCAGCACCTCTACAGGGGCGGGGGAAAAACTGTTTTTT

V: TRBV5-6
J: TRBJ2-7
size: -
D: -
length: 14
CDR3: CASSLGSVVGEQYF
DNA: TGTGCCAGCAGCTTGGGTTCCGTAGTGGGGGAGCAGTACTTC

V: TRBV4-1
J: TRBJ1-1
size: -
D: -
length: 13
CDR3: CASSQGGGSEAFF
DNA: TGCGCCAGCAGCCAAGGAGGGGGATCAGAAGCTTTCTTT

V: TRBV18
J: TRBJ2-7
size: -
D: TRBD1
length: 15
CDR3: CASSPVSDRGGEQYF
DNA: TGTGCCAGCTCACCGGTTAGTGACAGGGGTGGCGAGCAGTACTTC

V: TRBV18
J: TRBJ1-4
size: few
D: -
length: 17
CDR3: CASSLNVGGQSNEKLFF
DNA: TGTGCCAGCTCACTAAATGTCGGAGGACAGTCTAATGAAAAACTGTTTTTT

V: TRBV11-2
J: TRBJ2-7
size: -
D: -
length: 13
CDR3: CASSPNEYREQYF
DNA: TGTGCCAGCAGCCCCAACGAATACCGCGAGCAGTACTTC

V: TRBV6-6
J: TRBJ2-1
size: -
D: -
length: 13
CDR3: CASSSTSYNEQFF
DNA: TGTGCCAGCAGTTCCACTTCGTACAATGAGCAGTTCTTC

V: TRBV11-3
J: TRBJ1-6
size: once
D: -
length: 15
CDR3: CASSLDYRSNSPLHF
DNA: TGTGCCAGCAGCTTAGATTACAGGTCGAATTCACCCCTCCACTTT